Each of the 3 T cell receptor beta chains below was sequenced from the same sample in a study of T cell repertoires in aging, cancer and after chemotherapy. Multiplex touch-down PCR with TRB-A/B primers amplified rearranged V-D-J TRB sequences. In TCRdb, the multiplex PCR reads were re-called with MiXCR into one record per CDR3 protein. The sample lists fewer than 2,000 distinct CDR3 sequences, approximately 15% occurring once. Peripheral blood genomic DNA, not sorted cells or RNA, was the template. The sequencing sample was made of blood. Receptors originate from a human donor with a solid tumor.

This chain joins TRBV10-3 and TRBJ2-6; tentative D call: TRBD2 (6 bases). The germline V gene has CDR1 ENHRY and CDR2 SYGVKD. V lost 0 bases, J lost 0 bases, and 6 bases lay in between. The CDR3 runs to 16 residues. The CDR3 coding sequence is TGTGCCATCAGTGAGTCCGGGGGCTCTGGGGCCAACGTCCTGACTTTC. Translated, it gives CAISESGGSGANVLTF.

Worth noting for this clonotype: One base away lies a much larger clone, so this may be a sequencing read error. V is TRBV11-2 and J is TRBJ2-2; a weak D match, TRBD2 (5 bases). CDR3 length: 14 amino acids. The V end was cut by 5 bases, the J end by 6 bases, with 13 bases between. Per the germline V gene, CDR1 is SGHAT and CDR2 is FQNNGV. The DNA of the CDR3 is TGTGCCAGCAGCCCCCCGGGGATACCCGGGGAGCTGTTTTTT. It translates to CASSPPGIPGELFF. The full variable domain, in which reference TRBV11-2 and TRBJ2-2 provide the parts outside the CDR3, is EAGVAQSPRYKIIEKRQSVAFWCNPISGHATLYWYQQILGQGPKLLIQFQNNGVVDDSQLPKDRFSAERLKGVDSTLKIQPAKLEDSAVYLCASSPPGIPGELFFGEGSRLTVL.

The J gene is TRBJ2-1, the V gene TRBV19, with TRBD2 identical over 10 bases. The CDR3 loop spans 14 amino acids. Trimming removed 8 bases from V and 2 bases from J; junction bases left unmatched: 3. Germline V gives CDR1 LNHDA, CDR2 SQIVND (reference sequence). CDR3 coding DNA: TGTGCCAGTGCCCTAGCGGGGGCCTACAATGAGCAGTTCTTC. Encoded protein: CASALAGAYNEQFF. Full variable domain (remainder filled in from reference TRBV19 and TRBJ2-1): DGGITQSPKYLFRKEGQNVTLSCEQNLNHDAMYWYRQDPGQGLRLIYYSQIVNDFQKGDIAEGYSVSREKKESFPLTVTSAQKNPTAFYLCASALAGAYNEQFFGPGTRLTVL.